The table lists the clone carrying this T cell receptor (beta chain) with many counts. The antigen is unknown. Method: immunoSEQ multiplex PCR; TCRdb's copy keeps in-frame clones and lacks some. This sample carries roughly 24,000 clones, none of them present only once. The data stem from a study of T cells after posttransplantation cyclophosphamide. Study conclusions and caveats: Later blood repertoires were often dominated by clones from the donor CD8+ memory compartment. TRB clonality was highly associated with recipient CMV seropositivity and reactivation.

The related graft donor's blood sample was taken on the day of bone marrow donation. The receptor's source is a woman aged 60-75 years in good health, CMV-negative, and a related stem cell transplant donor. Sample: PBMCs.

This CDR3 reads CASSTEGGGNPNYGYTF. In DNA, the CDR3 is TGCGCCAGCAGCACAGAAGGGGGCGGCAATCCGAACTATGGCTACACCTTC. The rearrangement links TRBV5-1 to TRBJ1-2; the match to TRBD1 covers 7 bases. The CDR3 spans 17 residues. J lost 2 bases, V lost 4 bases, and 14 bases had no gene match. CDR1 and CDR2 (germline): SGHRS, YFSETQ.